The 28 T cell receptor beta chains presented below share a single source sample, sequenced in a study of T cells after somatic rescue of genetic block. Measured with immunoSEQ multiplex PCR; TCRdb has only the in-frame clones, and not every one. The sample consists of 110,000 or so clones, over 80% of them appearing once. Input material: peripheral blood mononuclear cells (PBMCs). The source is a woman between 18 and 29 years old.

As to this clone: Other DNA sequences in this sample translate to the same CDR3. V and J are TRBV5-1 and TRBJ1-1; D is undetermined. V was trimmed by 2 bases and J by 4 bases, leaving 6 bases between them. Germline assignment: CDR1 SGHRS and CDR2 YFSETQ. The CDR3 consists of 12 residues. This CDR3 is CASSFRGTEAFF. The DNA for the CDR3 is TGCGCCAGCAGCTTCCGGGGCACTGAAGCTTTCTTT.

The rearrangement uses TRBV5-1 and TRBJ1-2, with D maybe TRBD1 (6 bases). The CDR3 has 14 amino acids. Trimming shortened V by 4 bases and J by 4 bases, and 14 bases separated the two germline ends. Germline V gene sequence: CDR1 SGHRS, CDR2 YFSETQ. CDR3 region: CASSPRQDFYGYTF. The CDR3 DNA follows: TGCGCCAGCAGCCCCAGACAGGATTTCTATGGCTACACCTTC. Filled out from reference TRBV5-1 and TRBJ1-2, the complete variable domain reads KAGVTQTPRYLIKTRGQQVTLSCSPISGHRSVSWYQQTPGQGLQFLFEYFSETQRNKGNFPGRFSGRQFSNSRSEMNVSTLELGDSALYLCASSPRQDFYGYTFGSGTRLTVV.

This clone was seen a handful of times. CDR3 amino acids: CSVELVGAFF. CDR3 DNA sequence: TGCAGCGTTGAGCTTGTTGGAGCTTTCTTT. This chain connects TRBV29-1 to TRBJ1-1; D unclear. Germline lookup yields CDR1 SQVTM and CDR2 ANQGSEA. Trimming took off 3 bases at V and 10 bases at J, with 9 bases between the two ends. The CDR3 covers 10 residues. Full variable domain (remainder filled in from reference TRBV29-1 and TRBJ1-1): SAVISQKPSRDICQRGTSLTIQCQVDSQVTMMFWYRQQPGQSLTLIATANQGSEATYESGFVIDKFPISRPNLTFSTLTVSNMSPEDSSIYLCSVELVGAFFGQGTRLTVV.

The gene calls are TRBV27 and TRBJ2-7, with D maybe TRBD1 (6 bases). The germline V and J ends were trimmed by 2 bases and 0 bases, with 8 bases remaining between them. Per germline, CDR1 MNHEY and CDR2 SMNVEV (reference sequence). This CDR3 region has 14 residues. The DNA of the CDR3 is TGTGCCAGCAGTTTAGGCAGGGGCTCCTACGAGCAGTACTTC. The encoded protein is CASSLGRGSYEQYF.

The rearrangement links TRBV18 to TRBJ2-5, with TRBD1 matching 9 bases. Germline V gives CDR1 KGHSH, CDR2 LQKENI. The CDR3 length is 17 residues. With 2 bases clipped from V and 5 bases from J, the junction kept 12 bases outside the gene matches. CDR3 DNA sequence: TGTGCCAGCTCACCATCGAGACAGGGGGTCGGCGGGGAGACCCAGTACTTC. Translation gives CASSPSRQGVGGETQYF.

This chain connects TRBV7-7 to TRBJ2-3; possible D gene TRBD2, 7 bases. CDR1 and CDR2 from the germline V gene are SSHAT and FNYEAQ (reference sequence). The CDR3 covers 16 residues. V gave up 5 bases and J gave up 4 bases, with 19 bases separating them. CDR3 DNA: TGTGCCAGCAGCCCTATTGCGGGGGAGGGGGCAGATACGCAGTATTTT. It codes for CASSPIAGEGADTQYF.

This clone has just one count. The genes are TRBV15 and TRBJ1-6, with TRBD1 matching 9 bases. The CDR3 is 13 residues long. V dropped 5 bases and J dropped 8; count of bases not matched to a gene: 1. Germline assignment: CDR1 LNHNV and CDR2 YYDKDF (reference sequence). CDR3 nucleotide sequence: TGTGCCACCAGCCGGGACAGGGATTCACCCCTCCACTTT. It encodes CATSRDRDSPLHF.

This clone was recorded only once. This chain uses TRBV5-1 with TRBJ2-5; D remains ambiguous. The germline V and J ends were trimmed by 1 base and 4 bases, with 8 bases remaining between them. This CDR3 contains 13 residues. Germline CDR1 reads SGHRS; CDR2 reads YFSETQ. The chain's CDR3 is CASSLLGSETQYF. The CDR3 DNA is TGCGCCAGCAGCTTGCTAGGGTCAGAGACCCAGTACTTC.

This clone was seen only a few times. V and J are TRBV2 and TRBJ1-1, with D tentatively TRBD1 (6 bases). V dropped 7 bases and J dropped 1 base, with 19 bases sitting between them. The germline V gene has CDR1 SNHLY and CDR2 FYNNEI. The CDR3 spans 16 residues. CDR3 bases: TGTGCCAGCACCCTCATGGGGGGGCTTGGGAACACTGAAGCTTTCTTT. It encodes CASTLMGGLGNTEAFF.

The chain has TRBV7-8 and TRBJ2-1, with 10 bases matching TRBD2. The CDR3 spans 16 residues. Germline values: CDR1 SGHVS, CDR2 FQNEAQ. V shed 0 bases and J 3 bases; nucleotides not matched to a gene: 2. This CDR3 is CASSLAVAGGYNEQFF. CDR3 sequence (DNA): TGTGCCAGCAGCTTAGCGGTAGCGGGGGGCTACAATGAGCAGTTCTTC.

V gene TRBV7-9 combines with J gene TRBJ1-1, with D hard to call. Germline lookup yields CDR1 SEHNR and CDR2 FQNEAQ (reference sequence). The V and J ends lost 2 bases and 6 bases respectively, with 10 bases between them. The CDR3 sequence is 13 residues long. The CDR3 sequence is CASSLSGGAEAFF. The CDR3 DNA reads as TGTGCCAGCAGCTTAAGCGGCGGGGCTGAAGCTTTCTTT.

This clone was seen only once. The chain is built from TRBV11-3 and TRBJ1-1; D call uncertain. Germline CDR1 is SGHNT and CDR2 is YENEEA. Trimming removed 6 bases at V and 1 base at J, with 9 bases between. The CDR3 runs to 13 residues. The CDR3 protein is CASSKGKNTEAFF. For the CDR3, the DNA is TGTGCCAGCAGTAAAGGGAAGAACACTGAAGCTTTCTTT.

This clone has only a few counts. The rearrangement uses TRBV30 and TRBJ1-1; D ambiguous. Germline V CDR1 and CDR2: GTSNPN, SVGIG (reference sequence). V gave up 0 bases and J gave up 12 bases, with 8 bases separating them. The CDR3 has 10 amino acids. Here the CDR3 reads CAWSVSFPFF. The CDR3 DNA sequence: TGTGCCTGGAGTGTCAGCTTCCCTTTCTTT.

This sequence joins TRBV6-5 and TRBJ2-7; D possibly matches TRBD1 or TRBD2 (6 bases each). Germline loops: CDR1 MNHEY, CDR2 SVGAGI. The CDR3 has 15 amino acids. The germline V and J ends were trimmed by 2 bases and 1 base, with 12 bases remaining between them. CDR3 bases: TGTGCCAGCAGTTACGAAGGGGGGCCGTCCTACGAGCAGTACTTC. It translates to CASSYEGGPSYEQYF.

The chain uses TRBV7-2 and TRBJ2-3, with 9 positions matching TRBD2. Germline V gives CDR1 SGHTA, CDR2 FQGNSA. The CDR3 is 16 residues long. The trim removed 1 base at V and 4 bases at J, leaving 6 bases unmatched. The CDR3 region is CASSLVARGGSDTQYF. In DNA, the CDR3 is TGTGCCAGCAGCTTAGTCGCGCGGGGGGGCTCAGATACGCAGTATTTT.

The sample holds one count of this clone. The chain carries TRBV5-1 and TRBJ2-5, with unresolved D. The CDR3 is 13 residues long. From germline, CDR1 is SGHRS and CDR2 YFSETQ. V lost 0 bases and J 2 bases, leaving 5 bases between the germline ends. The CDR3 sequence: CASSLGGQETQYF. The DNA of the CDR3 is TGCGCCAGCAGCTTGGGTGGGCAAGAGACCCAGTACTTC.

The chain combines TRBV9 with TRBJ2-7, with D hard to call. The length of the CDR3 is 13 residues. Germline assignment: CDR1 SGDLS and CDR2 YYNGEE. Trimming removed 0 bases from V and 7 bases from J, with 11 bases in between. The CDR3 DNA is TGTGCCAGCAGCGTAGGGCCATGGAAAGAGCAGTACTTC. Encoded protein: CASSVGPWKEQYF.

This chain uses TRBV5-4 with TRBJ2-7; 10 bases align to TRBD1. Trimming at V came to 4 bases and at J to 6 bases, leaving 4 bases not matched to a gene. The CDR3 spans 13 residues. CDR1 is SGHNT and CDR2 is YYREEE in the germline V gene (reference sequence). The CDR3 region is CASSMTGGLEQYF. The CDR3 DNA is TGTGCCAGCAGCATGACAGGGGGCCTCGAGCAGTACTTC.

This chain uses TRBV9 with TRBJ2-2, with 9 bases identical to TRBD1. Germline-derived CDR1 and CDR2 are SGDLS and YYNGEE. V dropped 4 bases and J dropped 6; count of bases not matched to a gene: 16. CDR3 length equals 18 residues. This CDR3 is CASSPQLNRGLVPGELFF. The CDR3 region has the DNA TGTGCCAGCAGCCCCCAACTCAACAGGGGGCTCGTTCCCGGGGAGCTGTTTTTT. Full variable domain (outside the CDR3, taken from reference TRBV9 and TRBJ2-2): DSGVTQTPKHLITATGQRVTLRCSPRSGDLSVYWYQQSLDQGLQFLIQYYNGEERAKGNILERFSAQQFPDLHSELNLSSLELGDSALYFCASSPQLNRGLVPGELFFGEGSRLTVL.

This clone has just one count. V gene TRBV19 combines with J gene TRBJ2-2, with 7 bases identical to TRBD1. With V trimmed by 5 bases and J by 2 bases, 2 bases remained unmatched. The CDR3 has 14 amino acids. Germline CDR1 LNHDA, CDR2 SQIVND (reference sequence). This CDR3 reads CASSGTVNTGELFF. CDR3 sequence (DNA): TGTGCCAGTAGTGGGACAGTAAACACCGGGGAGCTGTTTTTT.

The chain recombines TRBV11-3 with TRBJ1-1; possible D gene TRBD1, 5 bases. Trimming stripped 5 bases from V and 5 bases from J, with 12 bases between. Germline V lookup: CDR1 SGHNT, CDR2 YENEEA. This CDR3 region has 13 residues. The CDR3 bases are TGTGCCAGCAGCACTGGGACGAGAACTGAAGCTTTCTTT. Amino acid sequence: CASSTGTRTEAFF.

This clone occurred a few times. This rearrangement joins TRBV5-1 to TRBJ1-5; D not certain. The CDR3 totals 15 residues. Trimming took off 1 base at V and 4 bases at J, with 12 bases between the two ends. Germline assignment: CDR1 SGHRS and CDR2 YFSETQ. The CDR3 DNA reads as TGCGCCAGCAGCTTGAGTGGAGAATTGAATCAGCCCCAGCATTTT. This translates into CASSLSGELNQPQHF.

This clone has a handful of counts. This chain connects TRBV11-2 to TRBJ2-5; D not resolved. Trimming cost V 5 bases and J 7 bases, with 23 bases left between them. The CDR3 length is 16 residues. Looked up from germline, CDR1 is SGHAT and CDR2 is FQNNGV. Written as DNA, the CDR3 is TGTGCCAGCAGCACCTTCGGAACAGTCCGCCGAGGGACCCAGTACTTC. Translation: CASSTFGTVRRGTQYF.

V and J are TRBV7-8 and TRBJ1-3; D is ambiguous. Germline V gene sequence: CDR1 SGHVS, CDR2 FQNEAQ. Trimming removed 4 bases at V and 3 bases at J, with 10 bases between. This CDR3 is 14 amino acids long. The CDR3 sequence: CASSSRGLGNTIYF. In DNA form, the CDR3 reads TGTGCCAGCAGCTCCCGAGGGCTTGGAAACACCATATATTTT. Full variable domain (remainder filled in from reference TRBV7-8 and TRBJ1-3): GAGVSQSPRYKVAKRGQDVALRCDPISGHVSLFWYQQALGQGPEFLTYFQNEAQLDKSGLPSDRFFAERPEGSVSTLKIQRTQQEDSAVYLCASSSRGLGNTIYFGEGSWLTVV.

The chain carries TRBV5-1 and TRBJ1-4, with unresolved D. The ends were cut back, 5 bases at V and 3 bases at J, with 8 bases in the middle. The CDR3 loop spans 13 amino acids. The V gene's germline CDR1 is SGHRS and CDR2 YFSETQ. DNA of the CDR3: TGCGCCAGCAGGACCGACTCTAATGAAAAACTGTTTTTT. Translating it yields CASRTDSNEKLFF.

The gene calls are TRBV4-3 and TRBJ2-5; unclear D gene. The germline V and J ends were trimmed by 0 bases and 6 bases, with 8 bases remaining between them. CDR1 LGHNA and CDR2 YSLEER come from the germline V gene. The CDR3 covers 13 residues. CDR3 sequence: CASSQDVRKTQYF. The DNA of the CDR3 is TGCGCCAGCAGCCAAGATGTTAGAAAGACCCAGTACTTC.

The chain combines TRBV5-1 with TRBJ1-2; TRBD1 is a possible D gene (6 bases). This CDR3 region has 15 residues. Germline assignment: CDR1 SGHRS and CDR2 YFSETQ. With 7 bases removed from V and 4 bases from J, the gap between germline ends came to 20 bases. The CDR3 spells CASGPGGRGSYGYTF. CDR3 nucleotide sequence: TGCGCCAGCGGACCTGGGGGCAGGGGAAGCTATGGCTACACCTTC.

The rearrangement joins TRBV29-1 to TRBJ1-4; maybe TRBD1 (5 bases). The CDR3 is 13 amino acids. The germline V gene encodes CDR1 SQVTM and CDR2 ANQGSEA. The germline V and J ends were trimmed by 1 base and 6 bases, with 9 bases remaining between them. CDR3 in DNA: TGCAGCGTTGAAGGAGGGGACGATGAAAAACTGTTTTTT. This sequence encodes CSVEGGDDEKLFF. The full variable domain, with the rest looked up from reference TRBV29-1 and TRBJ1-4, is SAVISQKPSRDICQRGTSLTIQCQVDSQVTMMFWYRQQPGQSLTLIATANQGSEATYESGFVIDKFPISRPNLTFSTLTVSNMSPEDSSIYLCSVEGGDDEKLFFGSGTQLSVL.